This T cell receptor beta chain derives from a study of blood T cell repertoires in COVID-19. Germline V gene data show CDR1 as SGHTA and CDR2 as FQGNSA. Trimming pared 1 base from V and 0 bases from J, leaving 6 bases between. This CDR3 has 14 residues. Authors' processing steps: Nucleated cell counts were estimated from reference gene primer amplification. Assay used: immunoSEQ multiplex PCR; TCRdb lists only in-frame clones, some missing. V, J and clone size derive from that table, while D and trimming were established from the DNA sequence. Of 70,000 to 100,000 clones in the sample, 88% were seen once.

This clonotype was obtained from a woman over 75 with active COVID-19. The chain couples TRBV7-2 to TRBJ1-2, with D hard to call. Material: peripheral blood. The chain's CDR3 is CASSLGSTNYGYTF. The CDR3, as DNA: TGTGCCAGCAGCTTAGGTAGCACTAACTATGGCTACACCTTC.